This T cell receptor beta chain came from a study of regulatory T cells in long-lasting Graves disease. Study in general: Antithyroid drug intake by newly diagnosed Graves' patients had lasted under 3 months. Broader study findings: Persistent patients had a count of shared public clonotypes (about 2,500) that exceeded that of new patients (approximately 1,000).

To make TCR beta libraries, researchers used iRepertoire HTBI primers and Arm-PCR of CDR3 regions. In TCRdb, the multiplex PCR reads were re-called with MiXCR into one record per CDR3 protein. This sample has fewer than 650,000 distinct CDR3 sequences, with 16% found just once. CDR1 is LNHDA, CDR2 SQIVND, per germline (reference sequence). The CDR3 sequence is 15 residues long. The junction had 0 bases not matched to a gene; V was cut back by 5 bases and J by 0 bases. Stated time point: newly diagnosed GD, antithyroid drugs for less than 3 months. With RNA extracted from PBMCs as input, the TCR library was made. This clonotype was detected a few times. No antigen is known for it. A further study also used this sample, focusing on T cells in Graves' hyperthyroidism and ophthalmopathy.

The chain employs TRBV19 and TRBJ2-2; 10 bases align to TRBD2. This clonotype was sampled from a woman aged 25-40 years with Graves disease. Sequences were derived from peripheral blood mononuclear cells (PBMCs), sampled at new diagnosis, from a patient treated with antithyroid drugs. Written as DNA, the CDR3 is TGTGCCAGTAGTGGACTAGCGGCGAACACCGGGGAGCTGTTTTTT. Its protein is CASSGLAANTGELFF.